This T cell receptor beta chain came from a study of blood T cell repertoires in COVID-19. Study-level background: T cells, B-cell-depleted T cells, or PBMCs supplied cDNA or gDNA.

The CDR3 spans 13 residues. Between the trimmed V and J ends, which lost 6 bases and 3 bases, there was a span of 11 bases. Germline-derived CDR1 and CDR2 are MDHEN and SYDVKM. Here immunoSEQ multiplex PCR was the method, and the copy in TCRdb shows in-frame clones only, minus some. The data contain around 130,000 clones, around nine tenths of them singletons. Sequencing was done on a sample of peripheral blood. This receptor was taken from a man between 65 and 79 years old with active COVID-19. The chain uses TRBV28 and TRBJ1-2, with unresolved D. In nucleotides, the CDR3 is TGTGCCAGCAGCCCCCGCGGGTACTATGGCTACACCTTC. This sequence encodes CASSPRGYYGYTF.